These T cell receptor beta chains were read from a single sample in a study of cytomegalovirus exposure and HLA in healthy donors. Clones were sequenced by immunoSEQ multiplex PCR, and TCRdb holds only the in-frame ones, with some missing. This sample carries around 89,000 clones, approximately 80% of them seen once, and the ten largest clones take around 2.8%. Source material: PBMCs. The source of these receptors is a man aged 35 to 55 in good health and CMV-seronegative. CDR3s include the opening cysteine and the closing phenylalanine or tryptophan. The D gene is left open where the match is weak. For some rows the clone size is stated as once, few or many, or as a class when expanded; others skip it.

abundance: .; j_gene: TRBJ2-3; v_gene: TRBV6-5; d_gene: TRBD2; CDR3nt: TGTGCCAGCAGTCCACGACGGGGGGGGAAGGATACGCAGTATTTT; CDR3aa: CASSPRRGGKDTQYF
abundance: .; j_gene: TRBJ2-7; v_gene: TRBV7-8; d_gene: .; CDR3nt: TGTGCCAGCAGCACTGACTCCTGGACTGCAACCTACGAGCAGTACTTC; CDR3aa: CASSTDSWTATYEQYF
abundance: .; j_gene: TRBJ1-2; v_gene: TRBV5-4; d_gene: .; CDR3nt: TGTGCCAGCATGGGGGCAGGAGGAGGCTACACCTTC; CDR3aa: CASMGAGGGYTF
abundance: few; j_gene: TRBJ2-3; v_gene: TRBV7-2; d_gene: .; CDR3nt: TGTGCCAGCAGCCCCCGCATGCAGGATACGCAGTATTTT; CDR3aa: CASSPRMQDTQYF
abundance: .; j_gene: TRBJ1-4; v_gene: TRBV6-5; d_gene: .; CDR3nt: TGTGCCAGCAGTTACCCGGGGAGTGAAAAACTGTTTTTT; CDR3aa: CASSYPGSEKLFF
abundance: few; j_gene: TRBJ2-3; v_gene: TRBV6-4; d_gene: .; CDR3nt: TGTGCCAGCAGCCCGGGAACAACTACAGATACGCAGTATTTT; CDR3aa: CASSPGTTTDTQYF
abundance: .; j_gene: TRBJ1-3; v_gene: TRBV27; d_gene: .; CDR3nt: TGTGCCACGTCCCCTGGAGCTCCTATCTCTGGAAACACCATATATTTT; CDR3aa: CATSPGAPISGNTIYF
abundance: .; j_gene: TRBJ2-7; v_gene: TRBV30; d_gene: .; CDR3nt: TGTGCTGCTTTGAGGGACTCAAACTACGAGCAGTACTTC; CDR3aa: CAALRDSNYEQYF
abundance: .; j_gene: TRBJ2-7; v_gene: TRBV11-2; d_gene: TRBD1; CDR3nt: TGTGCCAGCAGCTTAGGGACAGGGACAGCCTACGAGCAGTACTTC; CDR3aa: CASSLGTGTAYEQYF
abundance: .; j_gene: TRBJ1-5; v_gene: TRBV30; d_gene: .; CDR3nt: TGTGCCTGGAGTGGGGCCTCGAATCAGCCCCAGCATTTT; CDR3aa: CAWSGASNQPQHF
abundance: .; j_gene: TRBJ1-2; v_gene: TRBV15; d_gene: .; CDR3nt: TGTGCCACCAGCCTCAGCCCCACGACAACACGTGGCTACACCTTC; CDR3aa: CATSLSPTTTRGYTF
abundance: .; j_gene: TRBJ1-1; v_gene: TRBV4-1; d_gene: .; CDR3nt: TGCGCCAGCAGCCAAGGAGGCAGGGTGAAAGGCGAAGCTTTCTTT; CDR3aa: CASSQGGRVKGEAFF
abundance: .; j_gene: TRBJ2-5; v_gene: TRBV4-2; d_gene: .; CDR3nt: TGTGCCAGCAGCCTAGGGGGGGAGCAGTACTTC; CDR3aa: CASSLGGEQYF
abundance: .; j_gene: TRBJ1-3; v_gene: TRBV19; d_gene: .; CDR3nt: TGTGCCACCAACAGTGTGGCGTCCTCTGGAAACACCATATATTTT; CDR3aa: CATNSVASSGNTIYF
abundance: .; j_gene: TRBJ1-1; v_gene: TRBV6-5; d_gene: .; CDR3nt: TGTGCCAGCAGTTACTCGGGGACACAACACAGGGAAGCTTTCTTT; CDR3aa: CASSYSGTQHREAFF
abundance: .; j_gene: TRBJ2-7; v_gene: TRBV6-5; d_gene: .; CDR3nt: TGTGCCAGCAGTTACAGGGGCGAGCAGTACTTC; CDR3aa: CASSYRGEQYF
abundance: .; j_gene: TRBJ2-7; v_gene: TRBV4-1; d_gene: .; CDR3nt: TGCGCCAGCAGCGGCGTCCAGGGTTTACCCTACGAGCAGTACTTC; CDR3aa: CASSGVQGLPYEQYF
abundance: few; j_gene: TRBJ2-3; v_gene: TRBV7-3; d_gene: TRBD2; CDR3nt: TGTGCCAGCAGCTTAGTGGTGGGCGGGGGGCTGAATACGCAGTATTTT; CDR3aa: CASSLVVGGGLNTQYF
abundance: .; j_gene: TRBJ2-3; v_gene: TRBV9; d_gene: TRBD2; CDR3nt: TGTGCCAGCAGCGTCCGCACTAGCGGGGGGGCCTCAGATACGCAGTATTTT; CDR3aa: CASSVRTSGGASDTQYF
abundance: .; j_gene: TRBJ2-3; v_gene: TRBV2; d_gene: .; CDR3nt: TGTGCCAGCAAAAAGCGGGCCACAGATACGCAGTATTTT; CDR3aa: CASKKRATDTQYF
abundance: few; j_gene: TRBJ2-7; v_gene: TRBV5-5; d_gene: TRBD2; CDR3nt: TGTGCCAGCAGCGGGAGGGGTGGCGAGCAGTACTTC; CDR3aa: CASSGRGGEQYF
abundance: .; j_gene: TRBJ2-1; v_gene: TRBV11-2; d_gene: .; CDR3nt: TGTGCCAGCAGCTTCCTCAGCGGTTCCTCCTACAATGAGCAGTTCTTC; CDR3aa: CASSFLSGSSYNEQFF
abundance: .; j_gene: TRBJ1-5; v_gene: TRBV6-1; d_gene: .; CDR3nt: TGTGCCAGCAGTATAGGACACGACAATCAGCCCCAGCATTTT; CDR3aa: CASSIGHDNQPQHF
abundance: .; j_gene: TRBJ2-5; v_gene: TRBV2; d_gene: .; CDR3nt: TGTGCCAGCATACTACAGGAGTACCAAGAGACCCAGTACTTC; CDR3aa: CASILQEYQETQYF
abundance: .; j_gene: TRBJ1-6; v_gene: TRBV2; d_gene: .; CDR3nt: TGTGCCAGCCTTCTCGGCAGGTATAATTCACCCCTCCACTTT; CDR3aa: CASLLGRYNSPLHF
abundance: .; j_gene: TRBJ2-7; v_gene: TRBV30; d_gene: .; CDR3nt: TGTGCCTGGAACCTCGGACATACAAACGAAACCACCTACTACGAGCAGTACTTC; CDR3aa: CAWNLGHTNETTYYEQYF